A single sample gave rise to the 11 T cell receptor beta chains below, sequenced in a study of shared clonotypes between healthy human individuals. Assay: immunoSEQ multiplex PCR; the TCRdb copy retains only in-frame clones and omits some. The sample carries about a million clones, approximately 80% recorded once. What was sequenced was memory CD4+ T cells from PBMCs. Subset given: CD45RA-negative fraction. These receptors all stem from a man between 18 and 35 years old in good health. Some clones in this sample may be carry-over from other donors' samples.

A remark on this clone: The same CDR3 also results from other DNA sequences found in this sample. V gene TRBV7-2 combines with J gene TRBJ1-3, with D uncertain. Germline V gene sequence: CDR1 SGHTA, CDR2 FQGNSA. V was shortened by 2 bases and J by 4 bases, with 3 bases between the two germline ends. There are 12 residues in the CDR3. In DNA, the CDR3 is TGTGCCAGCAGCTTAAGCGGAAACACCATATATTTT. Translating gives CASSLSGNTIYF. Drawing the rest from reference TRBV7-2 and TRBJ1-3, the complete variable domain is GAGVSQSPSNKVTEKGKDVELRCDPISGHTALYWYRQSLGQGLEFLIYFQGNSAPDKSGLPSDRFSAERTGGSVSTLTIQRTQQEDSAVYLCASSLSGNTIYFGEGSWLTVV.

Only a few counts were recorded for this clone. V gene TRBV9 combines with J gene TRBJ2-1; D uncertain. The germline V gene encodes CDR1 SGDLS and CDR2 YYNGEE. V lost 0 bases and J lost 5, with 12 bases in between. The CDR3 runs 15 residues. CDR3 in DNA: TGTGCCAGCAGCGTAGATGCAGTAAAAAACAATGAGCAGTTCTTC. Protein product: CASSVDAVKNNEQFF.

There are a few counts of this clone. The same CDR3 arises from other DNA sequences in this sample as well. V is TRBV7-9 and J is TRBJ2-5; D gene uncertain. CDR3 length equals 13 residues. Trimming took off 1 base at V and 3 bases at J, with 6 bases between the two ends. From germline, CDR1 is SEHNR and CDR2 FQNEAQ (reference sequence). As DNA, the CDR3 is TGTGCCAGCAGCTTAGGGGCTAAAGAGACCCAGTACTTC. Its translation is CASSLGAKETQYF.

The V and J genes are TRBV29-1 and TRBJ2-1, with 7 positions matching TRBD2. Losses at the gene ends were 0 bases for V and 3 bases for J; bases not matched to a gene: 8. Germline V CDR1 and CDR2: SQVTM, ANQGSEA. The CDR3 totals 16 residues. The CDR3 spells CSVEEGLAANYNEQFF. In DNA, the CDR3 is TGCAGCGTTGAAGAGGGGCTAGCGGCGAACTACAATGAGCAGTTCTTC.

Note on this clone: The same CDR3 is also encoded by other DNA sequences in this sample. The V call is TRBV30, the J call TRBJ2-3, with 7 bases fitting TRBD1. CDR3 length: 15 residues. V shed 3 bases and J 3 bases; nucleotides not matched to a gene: 9. Germline values: CDR1 GTSNPN, CDR2 SVGIG (reference sequence). The chain's CDR3 is CAWSDRDPRTDTQYF. Written as DNA, the CDR3 is TGTGCCTGGAGCGACAGGGATCCGCGAACAGATACGCAGTATTTT.

J is TRBJ2-7 and V is TRBV5-1, with 13 bases aligning to TRBD2. CDR1 and CDR2 from the germline V gene are SGHRS and YFSETQ. The CDR3 runs to 16 residues. With 4 bases clipped from V and 4 bases from J, the junction kept 8 bases outside the gene matches. CDR3 amino acids: CASSAGTSGIRYEQYF. The CDR3, as DNA: TGCGCCAGCAGCGCCGGGACTAGCGGGATTAGATACGAGCAGTACTTC.

A note on this clone: Germline is not matched at one junction end, which may reflect a read error. The chain recombines TRBV7-6 with TRBJ2-5; D tentatively fits TRBD1 or TRBD2 (5 bases each). Germline V gives CDR1 SGHVS, CDR2 FNYEAQ. There are 11 residues in the CDR3. CDR3 DNA: TGTGCCAGCAGCTTAGGGGACCTCTTCGACTTC. This gives the protein CASSLGDLFDF.

The gene calls are TRBV10-2 and TRBJ2-4; TRBD1 aligns across 8 bases. This CDR3 has 14 residues. Germline loops: CDR1 WSHSY, CDR2 SAAADI. V dropped 6 bases and J dropped 8; count of bases not matched to a gene: 9. CDR3 residues: CASRRGQEWDIQYF. CDR3 DNA: TGCGCCAGCAGGAGGGGACAGGAATGGGACATTCAGTACTTC.

The gene calls are TRBV4-1 and TRBJ2-7, with a tentative D call TRBD1 (5 bases). V was pared by 1 base and J by 2 bases, with 18 bases between. CDR1 and CDR2 (germline): MGHRA, YSYEKL. There are 17 residues in the CDR3. DNA of the CDR3: TGCGCCAGCAGCCAAGCAGACCGACAGATAAATCCCTACGAGCAGTACTTC. It specifies CASSQADRQINPYEQYF.

V and J are TRBV2 and TRBJ2-6, with a tentative D call TRBD1 (6 bases). Per germline, CDR1 SNHLY and CDR2 FYNNEI. The CDR3 is made up of 18 amino acids. V was trimmed by 6 bases and J by 0 bases, leaving 18 bases between them. In nucleotides, the CDR3 is TGTGCCAGCAGCACCGGGCTGGGACAAGACTCTGGGGCCAACGTCCTGACTTTC. It specifies CASSTGLGQDSGANVLTF.

This chain connects TRBV7-9 to TRBJ1-5; 11 nucleotides align to TRBD1. From germline, CDR1 is SEHNR and CDR2 FQNEAQ (reference sequence). The CDR3 contains 16 residues. The J segment lost 5 bases and the V segment lost 1 base, leaving 4 bases of the junction unmatched. CDR3 sequence reads: CASSLGGQGAYQPQHF. The CDR3 DNA follows: TGTGCCAGCAGCTTAGGAGGACAGGGGGCTTATCAGCCCCAGCATTTT.